This TCR beta chain was sequenced in a study of blood T cell repertoires in COVID-19. About the research overall: Recovered Cohort 3 donors showed two negative PCRs, clearance, or symptom resolution. T cells, B-cell-depleted T cells, or PBMCs provided the cDNA or gDNA that served as material.

This clone was observed once. The CDR3 is 13 amino acids. Looked up from germline, CDR1 is WNHNN and CDR2 is SYGVQD (reference sequence). The V gene end was trimmed by 6 bases and the J gene end by 4 bases; junction bases not matched to a gene: 3. Recruitment covered about two dozen US areas and drew participants whose ages spanned roughly 18 to 95 years. This table comes from immunoSEQ multiplex PCR, and its TCRdb copy is limited to in-frame clones, with some not included. The data contain a few hundred thousand clones, 87% of them singletons. Sequencing was carried out using PBMCs or T cells enriched from blood (not recorded which). This clonotype originated in a middle-aged man in a cohort exposed to, infected with or recovered from COVID-19 (not recorded which). The J gene is TRBJ1-2, the V gene TRBV10-1; 9 bases map to TRBD1. The CDR3 nucleotides read TGCGCCAGCAGCGCGGACAGGGGCTATGGCTACACCTTC. It yields the protein CASSADRGYGYTF.